These 7 T cell receptor beta chains share one sample of origin, sequenced in a study of Ad26.COV2.S vaccination and SARS-CoV-2 variants (dated by TCRdb to about 2021). Library construction relied on the immunoSEQ multiplex PCR assay. TCRdb took over this immuneACCESS table, retaining in-frame rearrangements with V and J assigned. Such tables are incomplete; in checked studies, under half of the missing clones stem from an unresolved V gene, and the remainder is unexplained. For this sample there are around 450,000 clones; 90% appear just once. The top ten constitute 10% to 15% of the sample. According to the study, the label for this sample's treatment or condition signals: roughly 20 received Ad26.COV2.S at low or high dose, single or two shots; roughly five received placebo; per-sample allocation not given. Repertoires of vaccine and placebo recipients were sequenced from samples taken on day 63 after the first injection.

Sample: peripheral blood, taken in a trial of Ad26.COV2.S vaccine versus placebo. The receptors were sampled from a person between 18 and 59 years old who received the Ad26.COV2.S COVID-19 vaccine or a placebo.

Worth noting for this clone: The same CDR3 also results from other DNA sequences found in this sample. In DNA, the CDR3 is TGTGCCAGCAGCTTAGGGTCTAGCGGGTCTAGCACAGATACGCAGTATTTT. It is translated as CASSLGSSGSSTDTQYF. V gene TRBV7-6 combines with J gene TRBJ2-3; 8 bases fit TRBD2. V gave up 1 base and J gave up 0 bases; unmatched junction bases: 6. The germline V gene has CDR1 SGHVS and CDR2 FNYEAQ. The CDR3 consists of 17 residues.

This sequence joins TRBV6-5 and TRBJ2-5; 8 bases agree with TRBD2. The CDR3 runs 16 residues. Germline assignment: CDR1 MNHEY and CDR2 SVGAGI. J lost 4 bases, V lost 0 bases, and 7 bases had no gene match. CDR3 in amino acids: CASSYSRSGSIETQYF. CDR3 nucleotide sequence: TGTGCCAGCAGTTACTCGAGAAGCGGGAGTATAGAGACCCAGTACTTC.

The chain carries TRBV6-2 or TRBV6-3 and TRBJ2-2, with D possibly TRBD2 on 6 matching bases. Germline CDR1 reads MNHEY; CDR2 reads SVGEGT. The CDR3 covers 17 residues. V was clipped by 2 bases and J by 5 bases, with 18 bases between them. This CDR3 is CASSYPWEAGPTGELFF. The DNA of the CDR3 is TGTGCCAGCAGTTACCCATGGGAGGCCGGCCCTACCGGGGAGCTGTTTTTT.

The chain couples TRBV25-1 to TRBJ2-1; TRBD1 agrees at 8 bases. The CDR3 sequence is 13 residues long. Germline assignment: CDR1 MGHDK and CDR2 SYGVNS. V shed 8 bases, J shed 5 bases, and the junction held 5 bases outside the gene matches. CDR3: CASRQGRNNEQFF. The CDR3 bases are TGTGCCAGCCGACAGGGGAGGAACAATGAGCAGTTCTTC.

The chain carries TRBV12-3 or TRBV12-4 and TRBJ2-7; 8 bases map to TRBD2. The J segment lost 6 bases and the V segment lost 5 bases, leaving 3 bases of the junction unmatched. The CDR3 has 12 amino acids. The DNA for the CDR3 is TGTGCCAGCAGTCGGACTAGCAGCGAGCAGTACTTC. Translated, it gives CASSRTSSEQYF.

This clone appeared a single time. The V gene is TRBV6-5, the J gene TRBJ1-2; D not resolved. The CDR3 extends over 12 amino acids. Trimming pared 4 bases from V and 5 bases from J, leaving 8 bases between. CDR1 and CDR2 (germline): MNHEY, SVGAGI. The CDR3 loop is CASSLDRYGYTF. In nucleotides, the CDR3 is TGTGCCAGCAGTTTAGACCGGTATGGCTACACCTTC.

The chain is built from TRBV18 and TRBJ2-1; D possibly corresponds to TRBD2 (5 bases). The CDR3 is made up of 16 amino acids. The germline V gene encodes CDR1 KGHSH and CDR2 LQKENI. Trimming took off 3 bases at V and 5 bases at J, with 17 bases between the two ends. As DNA, the CDR3 is TGTGCCAGCTCACCTCCCAGAGGGTACGCCAACAATGAGCAGTTCTTC. Its protein product is CASSPPRGYANNEQFF.